This T cell receptor beta chain was recorded in a study of blood T cell repertoires in COVID-19 (dated by TCRdb to between 2020 and 2021). Notes on the research overall: Collaborator samples came from the United States, Italy and Spain and covered acute and convalescent phases of COVID-19. The prospective study material was composed of cDNA or gDNA derived from T cells, B-cell-depleted T cells, or PBMCs. Sample metadata almost always included a de-identified subject ID, COVID-19 status, age in years and sex. HLA class I and class II types, where available, came from metadata supplied by the sample provider rather than from assay-based typing. A freely available public database, intended as a resource for researchers studying the immune response to SARS-CoV-2, is where the repertoires were released. Samples were obtained from the ongoing ImmuneRACE study (first 160 participants) and from 1,254 subjects provided by 6 global collaborators. Deeply sampled blood TCRbeta repertoires from subjects exposed to, actively infected with, or recovered from COVID-19 were included in the dataset. Broad study findings and their caveats: The amount of clinical and demographic metadata varied by source and participant and was provided uncurated.

TCRbeta CDR3 regions were amplified from genomic DNA by means of the immunoSEQ Assay, a bias-controlled multiplex PCR. The original pipeline was this. The number of nucleated cells in each sample was estimated from the amplification of reference gene primers within the assay. Sequence reads were collapsed and filtered to measure the absolute abundance of every unique TCRbeta CDR3 rearrangement. For each sample, productive Simpson clonality was calculated as the square root of Simpson's diversity index across productive rearrangements. TCRdb retrieved this table from immuneACCESS and kept in-frame rearrangements only. Not all clones are present; in checked studies, unresolved V genes account for under half, and no reason is known for the remainder. V, J and clone size are taken as reported in that table, and D and trimming were inferred from the DNA itself. For this sample the table gives approximately 350,000 clones, of which 65% to 85% were detected only once. 2.5% to 3% of the sample lies in the top ten.

Collaborating institutions collected whole blood in K2EDTA tubes following their own protocols. Collaborator samples were shipped for TCRbeta analysis as frozen whole blood, isolated PBMCs, or DNA extracted from either sample type. Points on this clone: The antigen this receptor binds is unknown. Base qualities are missing; no much larger clone stands one base away.

The sample taken for sequencing was peripheral blood. The clonotype originates from a man aged 30-40 years with active or convalescent COVID-19.

The CDR3: CASSLVRDRAVPQHF. The DNA is as follows: TGTGCCAGCAGCTTAGTCCGGGACAGGGCGGTGCCCCAGCATTTT. The V and J genes are TRBV7-2 and TRBJ1-5; 9 central nucleotides agree with TRBD1. V trim: 1 base; J trim: 9 bases; unmatched bases: 7. The CDR3, from cysteine to phenylalanine, totals 15 residues. Left in the record is the CDR3 DNA by itself, 45 bases read in frame from the first base. CDR1 and CDR2 are read off the germline V gene as SGHTA and FQGNSA.